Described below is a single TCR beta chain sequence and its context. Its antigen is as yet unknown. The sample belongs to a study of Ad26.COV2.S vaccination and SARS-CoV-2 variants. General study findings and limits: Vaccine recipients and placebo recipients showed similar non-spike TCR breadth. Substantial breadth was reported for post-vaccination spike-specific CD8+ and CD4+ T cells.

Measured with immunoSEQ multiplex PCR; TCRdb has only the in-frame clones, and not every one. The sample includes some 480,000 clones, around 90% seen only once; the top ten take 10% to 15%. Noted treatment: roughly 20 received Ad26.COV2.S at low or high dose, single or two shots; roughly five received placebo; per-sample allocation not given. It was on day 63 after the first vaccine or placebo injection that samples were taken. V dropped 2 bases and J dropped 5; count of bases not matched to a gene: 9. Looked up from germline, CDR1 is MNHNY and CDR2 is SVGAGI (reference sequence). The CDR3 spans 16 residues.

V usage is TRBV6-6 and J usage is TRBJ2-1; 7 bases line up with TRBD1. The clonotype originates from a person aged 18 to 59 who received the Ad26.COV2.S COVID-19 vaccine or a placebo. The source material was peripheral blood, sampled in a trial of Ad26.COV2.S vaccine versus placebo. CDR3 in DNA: TGTGCCAGCAGTTACCCCCGGGACAGCAAAAACAATGAGCAGTTCTTC. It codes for CASSYPRDSKNNEQFF.